This T cell receptor beta chain was identified during a study of CD4+ T cells in melanoma. The repertoire was sequenced with immunoSEQ multiplex PCR; TCRdb's copy has only in-frame clones and lacks some. The table has about 140,000 clones, around 90% seen once; the top ten hold 1.5% to 1.9%. This clone was seen only once. No antigen is known for it. Overall study results and limits: Reportedly, melanoma neoantigen-specific CD4+ T cells showed varied differentiation states. A reported correlation linked neoantigen-specific CD4+ T cells to CD8+, macrophage and B cell function.

J lost 7 bases, V lost 6 bases, and 4 bases had no gene match. This CDR3 has 14 amino acids. Germline V gene sequence: CDR1 SNHLY, CDR2 FYNNEI. The chain carries TRBV2 and TRBJ2-2, with 11 bases fitting TRBD2. This clonotype was sampled from a human donor with melanoma. The CDR3 nucleotides are TGTGCCAGCAGCATTCTAGCGGGGGGCGGGGAGCTGTTTTTT. Amino acids: CASSILAGGGELFF.